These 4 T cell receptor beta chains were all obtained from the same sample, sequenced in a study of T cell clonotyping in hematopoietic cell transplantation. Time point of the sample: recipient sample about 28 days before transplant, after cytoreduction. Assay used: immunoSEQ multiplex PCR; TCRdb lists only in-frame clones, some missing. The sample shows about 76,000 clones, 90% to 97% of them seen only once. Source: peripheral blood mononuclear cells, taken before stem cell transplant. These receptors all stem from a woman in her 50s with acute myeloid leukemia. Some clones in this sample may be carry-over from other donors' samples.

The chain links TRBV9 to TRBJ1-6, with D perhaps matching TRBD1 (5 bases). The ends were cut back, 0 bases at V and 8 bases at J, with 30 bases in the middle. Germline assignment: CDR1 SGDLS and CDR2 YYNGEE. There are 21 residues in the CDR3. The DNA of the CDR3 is TGTGCCAGCAGCGTAGTCTTCCGGGACCGAGTCAAACCGACACGAGATTCACCCCTCCACTTT. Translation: CASSVVFRDRVKPTRDSPLHF.

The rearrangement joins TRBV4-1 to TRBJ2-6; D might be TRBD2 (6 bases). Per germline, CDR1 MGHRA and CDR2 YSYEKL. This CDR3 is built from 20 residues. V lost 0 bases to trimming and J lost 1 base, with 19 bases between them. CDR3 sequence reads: CASSQDSRGLQKSGANVLTF. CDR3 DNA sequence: TGCGCCAGCAGCCAAGATTCGCGGGGCCTTCAAAAGTCTGGGGCCAACGTCCTGACTTTC.

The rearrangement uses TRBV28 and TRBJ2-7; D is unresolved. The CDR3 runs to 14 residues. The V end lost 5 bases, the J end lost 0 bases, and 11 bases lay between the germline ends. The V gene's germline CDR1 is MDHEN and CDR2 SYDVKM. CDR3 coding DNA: TGTGCCAGCAGTCCGGTAGGCATCTCCTACGAGCAGTACTTC. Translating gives CASSPVGISYEQYF. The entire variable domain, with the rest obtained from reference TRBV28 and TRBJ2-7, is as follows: DVKVTQSSRYLVKRTGEKVFLECVQDMDHENMFWYRQDPGLGLRLIYFSYDVKMKEKGDIPEGYSVSREKKERFSLILESASTNQTSMYLCASSPVGISYEQYFGPGTRLTVT.

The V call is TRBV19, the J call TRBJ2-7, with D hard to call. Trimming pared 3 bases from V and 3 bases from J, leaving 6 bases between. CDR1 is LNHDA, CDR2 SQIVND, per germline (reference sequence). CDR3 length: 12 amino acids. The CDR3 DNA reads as TGTGCCAGTAGTATCTACAACTACGAGCAGTACTTC. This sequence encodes CASSIYNYEQYF.